This TCR beta chain came from a study of immune evolution from preneoplasia to lung adenocarcinoma. CDR1 LNHNV and CDR2 YYDKDF come from the germline V gene (reference sequence). The CDR3 is 14 residues long. V gave up 0 bases and J gave up 7 bases, with 10 bases separating them. Here immunoSEQ multiplex PCR was the method, and the copy in TCRdb shows in-frame clones only, minus some. The data contain about 3,900 clones, 70% to 90% of them singletons. The rearrangement uses TRBV15 and TRBJ1-3; D not certain. The clonotype originates from a donor older than 65 with lung adenocarcinoma. Material: FFPE minimally invasive lung adenocarcinoma tissue. This CDR3 reads CATSRDRGPNTIYF. The CDR3 DNA follows: TGTGCCACCAGCAGAGATCGAGGACCTAACACCATATATTTT.